This T cell receptor (beta chain) originates from a study of patients and donors after allogeneic stem cell transplantation (dated by TCRdb to the early 2020s). CDR1 and CDR2, looked up from the germline V gene (reference sequence), are LGHDT and YNNKEL. The CDR3, from cysteine to phenylalanine, totals 14 residues. Of the read, only the CDR3 DNA is kept; its 42 bases are in frame from base 1. The germline V end is reduced by 3 bases and the J end by 11 bases; junction bases left unmatched: 10. Library generation was performed with RT-PCR. Sequencing used a NextSeq 550. The raw public data were reprocessed by TCRdb itself: fastp quality trimming at Q25, MiXCR clonotype calling, in-frame beta chains only. Rows with a matching CDR3 protein are joined into one entry that keeps the most common DNA and genes. This sample lists some 30,000 distinct CDR3 sequences; more than 35% were detected once. The ten largest clones represent around 80% of the sample.

In its sample, this clonotype was seen a few times. Its specific antigen is unknown. Base qualities are missing; no much larger clone stands one base away. Sequenced: blood, either unsorted or a sorted T cell fraction (not recorded which). The clonotype was recovered from a human donor who was either an allogeneic HSCT recipient or a stem cell or donor lymphocyte infusion donor (not recorded which). It is not recorded whose cells these are; they may come from a transplant donor. The chain employs TRBV3-1 and TRBJ1-5; 7 central nucleotides agree with TRBD1. The DNA reads as follows: TGTGCCAGCAGCCACGGGACAGCCCTTACGACCCAGCATTTT. This gives the protein CASSHGTALTTQHF. Reference TRBV3-1 and TRBJ1-5 proteins supply the regions before and after the CDR3; the full variable domain is: DTAVSQTPKYLVTQMGNDKSIKCEQNLGHDTMYWYKQDSKKFLKIMFSYNNKELIINETVPNRFSPKSPDKAHLNLHINSLELGDSAVYFCASSHGTALTTQHFGDGTRLSIL.